What follows describes a single TCR beta chain. Its antigen remains unidentified. No base qualities exist here, and no much larger clone lies one base off it. This entry comes from a study of blood T cell repertoires in COVID-19 (TCRdb year 2020). For the wider study: Samples covering the acute and convalescent phases of COVID-19 were provided by collaborators in the United States, Italy and Spain. The dataset comprised deeply sampled blood TCRbeta repertoires from subjects exposed to, actively infected with, or recovered from COVID-19. The repertoires were made available in a free public database intended to serve as a resource for research on the immune response to SARS-CoV-2. The material from the prospective study consisted of cDNA or gDNA derived from T cells, B-cell-depleted T cells, or PBMCs. Where HLA class I and class II types were available, the types were taken from metadata supplied by the sample provider, not from assay-based typing. Samples were obtained from the ongoing ImmuneRACE study (first 160 participants) and from over 1,000 subjects provided by 6 global collaborators. A de-identified subject ID, COVID-19 status, age in years and sex were almost always included in the sample metadata. Study-wide conclusions, independent of this receptor: The amount of clinical and demographic metadata varied by source and participant and was provided uncurated.

TCRbeta CDR3 regions were amplified from genomic DNA by means of the immunoSEQ Assay, a bias-controlled multiplex PCR. Per the original workflow: The number of nucleated cells in each sample was estimated from the amplification of reference gene primers within the assay. To quantify the absolute abundance of each unique TCRbeta CDR3 rearrangement, sequence reads were collapsed and filtered. For each sample, productive Simpson clonality was calculated as the square root of Simpson's diversity index across productive rearrangements. Here the immuneACCESS table is served through TCRdb, limited to in-frame sequences with V and J called. Missing clones are a known gap in these copies; in checked studies unresolved V genes cover under half, and the rest lacks a known reason. V and J calls and clone size are as listed in that table; D and trimming were resolved from the DNA. This sample has more than 250,000 clones in its table, and 86% of those were observed once. The ten largest clones represent 3.6% of the sample.

Collaborating institutions collected whole blood in K2EDTA tubes following their own protocols. For TCRbeta analysis, collaborator samples were shipped as frozen whole blood, as isolated PBMCs, or as DNA extracted from either sample type. The junction carries 20 bases between V and J, which are trimmed by 4 bases and 5 bases respectively. The CDR3, cysteine through phenylalanine, is 16 amino acids long. The retained sequence is limited to the CDR3, 48 bases, with the frame set at the first base. The germline V gene provides CDR1 SGHTA and CDR2 FQGNSA. The TCR was taken from a man aged 18 to 30 with active or convalescent COVID-19. In this chain, TRBV7-2 is recombined with TRBJ2-5; TRBD2 is possibly the D segment (6 matching bases). Sequencing used peripheral blood. The nucleotides are TGTGCCAGCAGCTGGGGGAGGAAAGTGGGGTCGGAGACCCAGTACTTC. This translates into CASSWGRKVGSETQYF.